The text below deals with one T cell receptor beta chain. This receptor's antigen is unknown. Nothing much larger sits one base from this clone, and base qualities are not available. Using the deep immunoSEQ assay, TCR CDR3 regions were amplified from genomic DNA by multiplex PCR. Genomic DNA extracted from each cell subset was distributed evenly over all wells of several immunoSEQ 96-well plates, and each plate served as one replicate. For sorted subsets, each replicate PCR was loaded with 200 ng genomic DNA, equivalent to roughly 30,000 T cell genomes. Purified libraries were quantified with a Qubit 3.0 fluorometer, sized on a Bioanalyzer 2100, and re-quantified with the KAPA Library Quantification kit. Each immunoSEQ 96-well plate was sequenced on its own single-read 150-cycle Illumina NextSeq 550 flow cell. The authors processed their data as follows. Because only junctional sequences without quality scores were contained in the immunoSEQ output, filtering matching that applied to full-length reads could not be performed. To assign V/J genes and CDR3, sequences were annotated using PyIR, a Python wrapper for IgBLAST v1.9, with IMGT germline references. Reads were filtered out if the reads had weak V/J assignments (E-value above 1e-6), no CDR3, stop codons, out-of-frame junctions, or ambiguous translated residues. A V3J clonotype was defined by an identical inferred V gene, J gene, and CDR3 amino acid sequence. Percentage overlap between repertoires was computed as shared unique clonotypes divided by the size of the smaller repertoire. Three approaches were used to assess repertoire richness: RTK rarefaction, the Chao1 estimator, and Recon v2.1 estimates of unobserved clonotypes. OLGA was used to compute generation probabilities for all TCRbeta clonotypes that the gDNA method yielded from a few donors. What TCRdb holds here is the immuneACCESS table cut down to in-frame rearrangements. Part of the clones is not present; checked against another copy, under half of the missing clones reflect an unresolved V gene, and the others are unexplained. V and J calls and clone size come straight from that table; D and trimming were deduced from the DNA. The sample profile shows over 1.4 million clones; roughly 96% of them were found once. More than 0.9% of the sample is taken by the ten largest.

This sample is drawn from a study of shared clonotypes between healthy human individuals (dated by TCRdb to the early 2020s). Looking at the study overall: The cohort comprised a couple of women and three men aged 18 to 49 years. For each donor, CD4 naive and CD4 memory were each run on three plates, CD8 naive on two plates, and CD8 memory on one plate. Blood TCR repertoires of five healthy adults were deeply sequenced to estimate repertoire size and the extent of clonotype sharing between individuals. To increase sequencing depth and limit assay-specific biases, different laboratories used diverse techniques to prepare libraries and sequence TCR repertoires. Per donor, leukapheresis produced somewhere between about 0.9 and 9 billion PBMCs.

Paper-wide results and their limitations: Pairwise subsampling indicated that sequencing depth was expected to affect the degree of clonotype sharing among donors. Naive subsets generally had larger estimated clonotype richness than memory subsets did. Sharing across a few donors was observed for approximately 5% of naive CD4, over 3% of naive CD8, over 2% of memory CD4, and 0.4% of memory CD8 clonotypes. Even with the large sequencing depth, rarefaction of the sorted-subset datasets indicated that sequencing was incomplete. Because the study included a small number of donors, the genetic and exposure-history diversity represented was limited. Sampling was restricted to blood, and TCR repertoires in tissues likely differ from the TCR repertoires found in blood. Clonotypes shared by all four sorted-subset donors showed higher generation probabilities than non-shared clonotypes.

The donors were healthy, HIV-negative adults who had no recently reported acute infections or vaccinations. All donors were Caucasian adults living in Nashville, Tennessee, USA. Magnetic negative selection was used to enrich CD4+ T cells, after which naive cells were positively selected on CD45RA and the negative fraction became the memory subset. Blood was obtained by leukapheresis, after which PBMCs were separated by Ficoll-Histopaque density gradient centrifugation and cryopreserved in liquid nitrogen vapor phase. Purity and quantity of every magnetically sorted T cell population were checked by analytical flow cytometry. Each sorted fraction had its genomic DNA isolated and then quantified by UV absorbance on a Nanodrop 2000c. Looking up the germline V gene yields CDR1 SGHAT and CDR2 FQNNGV. CDR3 length: 15 amino acids, cysteine to phenylalanine. Only the CDR3 part of the read is kept: 45 bases, read in frame from the first base. Unmatched junction bases come to 9, with V trimmed by 5 bases and J by 6 bases.

Specimen: naive CD4+ T cells sorted from blood. The cell subset or site label of this sample denotes: CD45RA+ positively selected. In this chain, TRBV11-2 is recombined with TRBJ1-1; 10 junctional bases match TRBD1. The receptor's source is a man aged 25 to 40 in good health. CDR3 protein: CASSERDRGFSEAFF. The sequenced DNA: TGTGCCAGCAGCGAGAGGGACAGGGGCTTTTCTGAAGCTTTCTTT. Joined to the reference TRBV11-2 and TRBJ1-1 proteins, this CDR3 gives the full variable domain: EAGVAQSPRYKIIEKRQSVAFWCNPISGHATLYWYQQILGQGPKLLIQFQNNGVVDDSQLPKDRFSAERLKGVDSTLKIQPAKLEDSAVYLCASSERDRGFSEAFFGQGTRLTVV.